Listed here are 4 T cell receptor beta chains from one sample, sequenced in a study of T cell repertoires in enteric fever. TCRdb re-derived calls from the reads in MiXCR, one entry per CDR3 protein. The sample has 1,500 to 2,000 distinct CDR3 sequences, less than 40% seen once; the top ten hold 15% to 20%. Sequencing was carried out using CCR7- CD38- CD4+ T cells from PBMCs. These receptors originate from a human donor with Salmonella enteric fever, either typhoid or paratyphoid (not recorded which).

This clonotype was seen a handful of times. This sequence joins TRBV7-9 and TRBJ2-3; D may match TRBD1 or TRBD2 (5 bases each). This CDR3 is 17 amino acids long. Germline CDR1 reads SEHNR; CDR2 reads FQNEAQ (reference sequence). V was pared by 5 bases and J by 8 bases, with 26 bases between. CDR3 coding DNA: TGTGCCAGCAGCCAAGGGGCATGGGGACCCTTCGGAGGTACGCAGTATTTT. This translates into CASSQGAWGPFGGTQYF.

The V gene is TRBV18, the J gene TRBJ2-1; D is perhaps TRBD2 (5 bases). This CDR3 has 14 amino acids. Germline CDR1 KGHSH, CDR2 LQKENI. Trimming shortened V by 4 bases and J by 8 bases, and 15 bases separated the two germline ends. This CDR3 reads CASSHDLAADEQFF. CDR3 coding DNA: TGTGCCAGCTCACACGACCTAGCCGCTGATGAGCAGTTCTTC.

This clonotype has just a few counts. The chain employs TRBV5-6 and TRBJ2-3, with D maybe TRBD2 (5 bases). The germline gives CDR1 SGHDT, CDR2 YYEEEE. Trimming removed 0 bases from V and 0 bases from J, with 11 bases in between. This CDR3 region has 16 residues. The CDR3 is CASSLASLTSTDTQYF. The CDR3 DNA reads TGTGCCAGCAGCTTGGCTAGCCTTACTAGCACAGATACGCAGTATTTT.

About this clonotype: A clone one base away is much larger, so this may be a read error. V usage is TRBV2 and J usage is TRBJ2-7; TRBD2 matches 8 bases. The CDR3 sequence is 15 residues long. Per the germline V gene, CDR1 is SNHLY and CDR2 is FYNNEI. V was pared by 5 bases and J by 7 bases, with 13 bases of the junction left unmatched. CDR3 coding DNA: TGTGCCAGCAGTTTGGGTTTAGCGGGATCGCCTGAGCAGTACTTC. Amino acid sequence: CASSLGLAGSPEQYF.